The T cell receptor (beta chain) under discussion was sequenced for a study of human T cells and chemical hapten exposure. Study summary: Per-sample TCR yield variation was attributed mainly to small pooled library volume differences.

In the case of this clonotype: No DNA is shown, since the ends of the CDR3 on it are uncertain; the CDR3 is the one TCRdb lists.

Using its own MiXCR run on the RACE reads, TCRdb lists one record per CDR3 protein. The repertoire holds about 49,000 distinct CDR3 sequences, with around 9% as singletons. Time point defined: patch test 1, 2 weeks after DPC sensitization. Noted treatment: therapeutic diphenylcyclopropenone sensitization with weekly scalp DPC. The CDR3 region is 17 residues in length, termini included. CDR1 is SGHRS and CDR2 is YFSETQ in the germline V gene. This TCR was sampled from a woman aged 45-60 years with alopecia areata. Some clones in this sample may be carry-over from other donors' samples. This chain uses TRBV5-1 with TRBJ2-5; the table assigns TRBD1, which was not confirmed against the DNA. The starting material was whole blood, obtained in connection with sensitization to the hapten diphenylcyclopropenone (DPC). This chain's CDR3 is CVSSFGPGSAERETQYF.